This entry features one T cell receptor beta chain sequence. The sample comes from a study of shared clonotypes between healthy human individuals. TCRdb keeps only in-frame clones here, not all; method: immunoSEQ multiplex PCR. This table holds about 2.5 million clones, 80% to 95% found once. Trimming left V 3 bases short and J 13 bases short, with 12 bases between. The germline V gene has CDR1 PRHDT and CDR2 FYEKMQ (reference sequence). The CDR3 consists of 12 residues. The sample consisted of naive CD4+ T cells from PBMCs. The subset was: CD45RA+ positively selected. This chain connects TRBV13 to TRBJ1-4, with no clear D. The clonotype was recovered from a man aged 18 to 35 in good health. Some clones in this sample may be carry-over from other donors' samples. The CDR3 bases are TGTGCCAGCAGCTTTGGGTCGGGCGGACTGTTTTTT. This encodes CASSFGSGGLFF.